These 20 T cell receptor beta chains were sequenced from one sample in a study of cytotoxic CD8 clonotypes in ibrutinib-treated CLL. Repertoires were generated with immunoSEQ multiplex PCR, while TCRdb's copy carries only in-frame clones and drops some. The table records some 130,000 clones, around 80% of them present only once. The sequencing here drew on PBMCs, taken after 24 months of ibrutinib treatment. The receptors here all came from a human donor with chronic lymphocytic leukemia.

The rearrangement links TRBV28 to TRBJ1-6; D possibly corresponds to TRBD1 (5 bases). Looked up from germline, CDR1 is MDHEN and CDR2 is SYDVKM. The CDR3 totals 15 residues. Trimming removed 1 base at V and 7 bases at J, with 11 bases between. The CDR3 sequence is CASSLFQGTNSPLHF. Here the CDR3 DNA reads TGTGCCAGCAGTTTATTCCAGGGAACAAATTCACCCCTCCACTTT. Full variable domain (remainder filled in from reference TRBV28 and TRBJ1-6): DVKVTQSSRYLVKRTGEKVFLECVQDMDHENMFWYRQDPGLGLRLIYFSYDVKMKEKGDIPEGYSVSREKKERFSLILESASTNQTSMYLCASSLFQGTNSPLHFGNGTRLTVT.

The J gene is TRBJ2-2, the V gene TRBV5-4, with a weak D call TRBD1 (6 bases). V dropped 4 bases and J dropped 7 bases, with 14 bases sitting between them. The CDR3 extends over 14 amino acids. Germline V lookup: CDR1 SGHNT, CDR2 YYREEE (reference sequence). This CDR3 reads CASSPGTKNGELFF. Here the CDR3 DNA reads TGTGCCAGCAGCCCCGGGACAAAAAACGGGGAGCTGTTTTTT.

The rearrangement joins TRBV5-4 to TRBJ1-2; D gene unclear. From germline, CDR1 is SGHNT and CDR2 YYREEE (reference sequence). CDR3 size: 14 residues. Trimming cost V 4 bases and J 7 bases, with 17 bases left between them. The CDR3 spells CASSPGAGKGGYTF. CDR3 sequence (DNA): TGTGCCAGCAGCCCCGGAGCGGGTAAAGGTGGCTACACCTTC.

The V and J genes are TRBV10-3 and TRBJ2-7; D unresolved. Germline V gives CDR1 ENHRY, CDR2 SYGVKD. The CDR3 spans 15 residues. V was shortened by 0 bases and J by 2 bases, with 11 bases between the two germline ends. Written as DNA, the CDR3 is TGTGCCATCAGTGAGTCCGCCTCCATCCCCTACGAGCAGTACTTC. Protein sequence: CAISESASIPYEQYF.

This sequence joins TRBV7-9 and TRBJ2-1; tentative D call: TRBD1 (5 bases). V lost 1 base to trimming and J lost 8 bases, with 12 bases between them. The CDR3 loop spans 14 amino acids. Germline V gene sequence: CDR1 SEHNR, CDR2 FQNEAQ (reference sequence). CDR3: CASSLDAGSDEQFF. The DNA for the CDR3 is TGTGCCAGCAGCTTAGATGCAGGGTCCGATGAGCAGTTCTTC.

The CDR3 coding sequence is TGTGCCAGTAGTATAAGGGGTCGGCAGGGGGCTAACTATGGCTACACCTTC. Translating it yields CASSIRGRQGANYGYTF. The chain joins TRBV19 to TRBJ1-2, with 7 bases lining up with TRBD1. CDR3 length equals 17 residues. Trimming took 2 bases from V and 0 from J; bases not matched to a gene: 9. Germline assignment: CDR1 LNHDA and CDR2 SQIVND (reference sequence).

This chain links TRBV5-1 with TRBJ2-1; D assignment may be TRBD1 or TRBD2 (5 bases each). Trimming took 4 bases from V and 0 from J, leaving 11 bases between them. Looked up from germline, CDR1 is SGHRS and CDR2 is YFSETQ. The CDR3 length is 15 residues. Here the CDR3 DNA reads TGCGCCAGCAGCCGGGACCGCAGCTCCTACAATGAGCAGTTCTTC. It yields the protein CASSRDRSSYNEQFF.

The gene calls are TRBV18 and TRBJ1-3; D is possibly TRBD1 (6 bases). Germline lookup yields CDR1 KGHSH and CDR2 LQKENI. This CDR3 has 16 residues. Trimming removed 3 bases from V and 3 bases from J, with 15 bases in between. CDR3 sequence reads: CASSPSRARGGNTIYF. Written as DNA, the CDR3 is TGTGCCAGCTCACCCTCGCGGGCCAGGGGTGGAAACACCATATATTTT.

The V gene is TRBV19, the J gene TRBJ1-1; D uncertain. The CDR3 spans 13 residues. V was pared by 3 bases and J by 1 base, with 6 bases between. Germline CDR1 and CDR2: LNHDA and SQIVND (reference sequence). The DNA for the CDR3 is TGTGCCAGTAGTATTCTGGGGAACACTGAAGCTTTCTTT. Protein sequence: CASSILGNTEAFF.

The chain is built from TRBV7-8 and TRBJ1-5; no firm D call. Trimming pared 2 bases from V and 0 bases from J, leaving 8 bases between. The length of the CDR3 is 15 residues. Germline CDR1 is SGHVS and CDR2 is FQNEAQ. The CDR3 loop is CASSLSRNSNQPQHF. CDR3 sequence (DNA): TGTGCCAGCAGCTTATCGAGGAATAGCAATCAGCCCCAGCATTTT.

The chain uses TRBV10-3 and TRBJ2-3; tentatively, D is TRBD1 (5 bases). Trimming shortened V by 4 bases and J by 0 bases, and 14 bases separated the two germline ends. CDR1 and CDR2 from the germline V gene are ENHRY and SYGVKD. The CDR3 covers 16 residues. The CDR3, as DNA: TGTGCCATCAGTGTCGTGCAGGGCGAGAGCACAGATACGCAGTATTTT. It encodes CAISVVQGESTDTQYF.

CDR3 loop: CASSLGVGASYEQYF. For the CDR3, the DNA is TGTGCCAGCAGCTTAGGGGTTGGGGCATCCTACGAGCAGTACTTC. V gene TRBV7-9 combines with J gene TRBJ2-7; D might be TRBD1 (5 bases). Trimming removed 1 base from V and 1 base from J, with 11 bases in between. Germline V gives CDR1 SEHNR, CDR2 FQNEAQ (reference sequence). CDR3 size: 15 residues.

The V call is TRBV11-2, the J call TRBJ1-6; a weak D match, TRBD1 (5 bases). The CDR3 is 16 residues long. V was trimmed by 3 bases and J by 0 bases, leaving 9 bases between them. Germline V gene sequence: CDR1 SGHAT, CDR2 FQNNGV. CDR3 nucleotide sequence: TGTGCCAGCAGCTTGGTAACAGGCTCCTATAATTCACCCCTCCACTTT. Translating it yields CASSLVTGSYNSPLHF.

CDR3 amino acids: CASSLMTAVVGYEQYF. CDR3 DNA sequence: TGTGCCAGCAGCTTGATGACCGCGGTGGTGGGTTACGAGCAGTACTTC. The chain uses TRBV7-8 and TRBJ2-7; D not resolved. The CDR3 loop spans 16 amino acids. In germline, CDR1 is SGHVS, CDR2 FQNEAQ. V dropped 3 bases and J dropped 4 bases, with 19 bases sitting between them. Full variable domain (outside the CDR3, taken from reference TRBV7-8 and TRBJ2-7): GAGVSQSPRYKVAKRGQDVALRCDPISGHVSLFWYQQALGQGPEFLTYFQNEAQLDKSGLPSDRFFAERPEGSVSTLKIQRTQQEDSAVYLCASSLMTAVVGYEQYFGPGTRLTVT.

This chain uses TRBV6-1 with TRBJ2-4; tentatively, D is TRBD1 (6 bases). CDR3 length equals 16 residues. Trimming took off 2 bases at V and 1 base at J, with 12 bases between the two ends. Germline-derived CDR1 and CDR2 are MNHNS and SASEGT. The CDR3 reads CASSELAGDAKNIQYF. The CDR3 DNA reads TGTGCCAGCAGTGAATTAGCAGGGGATGCCAAAAACATTCAGTACTTC.

J is TRBJ2-5 and V is TRBV7-2; D is unclear. Per the germline V gene, CDR1 is SGHTA and CDR2 is FQGNSA. V lost 1 base and J 2 bases, leaving 14 bases between the germline ends. The CDR3 runs to 16 residues. The CDR3 protein is CASSLGQRRAQETQYF. CDR3 nucleotides: TGTGCCAGCAGCTTAGGGCAGAGAAGGGCACAAGAGACCCAGTACTTC.

The J gene is TRBJ1-1, the V gene TRBV11-3; 7 bases are a match to TRBD1. The trim removed 3 bases at V and 5 bases at J, leaving 9 bases unmatched. Germline V lookup: CDR1 SGHNT, CDR2 YENEEA. The CDR3 is made up of 15 amino acids. The CDR3 region has the DNA TGTGCCAGCAGCTTGTACAGGGGAGGAGGTACTGAAGCTTTCTTT. The encoded protein is CASSLYRGGGTEAFF.

This clone was counted between two and nine times. The chain is built from TRBV5-1 and TRBJ1-4; D remains unclear. Trimming stripped 4 bases from V and 3 bases from J, with 13 bases between. Germline V CDR1 and CDR2: SGHRS, YFSETQ. This CDR3 has 15 amino acids. This CDR3 reads CASSQNSLANEKLFF. CDR3 DNA: TGCGCCAGCAGCCAAAACTCGTTAGCTAATGAAAAACTGTTTTTT.

The chain joins TRBV5-4 to TRBJ1-4; TRBD1 aligns across 8 bases. The V segment lost 0 bases and the J segment 4 bases; nucleotides outside the gene matches: 2. This CDR3 contains 15 residues. Germline V CDR1 and CDR2: SGHNT, YYREEE (reference sequence). The DNA for the CDR3 is TGTGCCAGCAGCTTGGGGACAGGGTATAATGAAAAACTGTTTTTT. Protein product: CASSLGTGYNEKLFF.

This clone was found a few times. This chain links TRBV13 with TRBJ2-7; D remains unclear. V was clipped by 1 base and J by 7 bases, with 11 bases between them. The CDR3 is 13 amino acids. Germline V gene sequence: CDR1 PRHDT, CDR2 FYEKMQ (reference sequence). CDR3 coding DNA: TGTGCCAGCAGCTTAGCCCTGGAAAATGAGCAGTACTTC. Translation gives CASSLALENEQYF.